This T cell receptor (beta chain) derives from a study of spatial heterogeneity in lung cancer. Study background: Sequence detection consistently recorded a greater number of beta-chain than alpha-chain sequences.

Regarding the study as a whole: Resection saw ubiquitous expanded tumor TCRs appear in blood more than follow-up did.

About this clonotype itself: Its specificity is unknown.

Stated time point: sample taken at primary tumor resection. Sequencing was performed on whole RNA extracted from tumor and nontumor lung tissue, or from frozen PBMC, and the material was left unsorted. The donors, about 74 patients with untreated early-stage non-small cell lung cancer, provided the samples. Each TCR cDNA molecule bore a unique molecular identifier. TCRdb analysed the 5' RACE reads with MiXCR anew, one entry per CDR3 protein. Counted here are under 75,000 distinct CDR3 sequences, approximately 8% occurring once; the ten biggest clones make up approximately 16%. Trimming stripped 4 bases from V and 8 bases from J, with 20 bases between. CDR3 length: 16 amino acids. Germline V gene sequence: CDR1 SGHAT, CDR2 FQNNGV.

This sample comprised PBMCs, obtained at surgery. The TCR was taken from a female donor with early-stage non-small cell lung cancer. The gene calls are TRBV11-2 and TRBJ1-4; perhaps TRBD1 as D (5 bases). The CDR3 sequence is CASSSGAGARREKLFF. DNA of the CDR3: TGTGCCAGCAGCTCTGGCGCCGGGGCGCGGCGGGAAAAACTGTTTTTT. Combining the CDR3 with reference TRBV11-2 and TRBJ1-4 gives the whole variable domain EAGVAQSPRYKIIEKRQSVAFWCNPISGHATLYWYQQILGQGPKLLIQFQNNGVVDDSQLPKDRFSAERLKGVDSTLKIQPAKLEDSAVYLCASSSGAGARREKLFFGSGTQLSVL.